This TCR beta chain appears in the sequencing data of a study of Graves' ophthalmopathy and Graves' hyperthyroidism (dated by TCRdb to between 2018 and 2020). Some background on the complete study: A patient counted as having stable hyperthyroidism if there was no progression to ophthalmopathy within 18 months of follow-up. Following sample collection, hyperthyroidism patients were given methimazole at a starting dose of 30 mg daily, and ophthalmopathy patients were given high-dose intravenous methylprednisolone. The study used signatures of the TCR beta repertoire to tell Graves' ophthalmopathy apart from Graves' hyperthyroidism and to predict which patients would progress to ophthalmopathy. In over 5 hyperthyroidism patients, the T-cell repertoire of thyroid tissue was compared with the T-cell repertoire of blood. To explore V-J signatures that distinguish ophthalmopathy from hyperthyroidism, a discovery set of 100 patients was enrolled, made up of over 40 with ophthalmopathy and some 56 with stable hyperthyroidism. In total, 135 blood samples were TCR-sequenced: 40 to 45 ophthalmopathy, under 85 hyperthyroidism and about 17 hyperthyroidism-to-ophthalmopathy patients. An independent validation cohort comprised some 19 hyperthyroidism patients and over 15 patients who later progressed from hyperthyroidism to ophthalmopathy.

On the study overall, not on this receptor specifically: Sample size was not predetermined statistically, and investigators were not blinded to group allocation. In validation, the model predicted ophthalmopathy progression with more than 70% sensitivity and roughly 72% specificity; around twelve predicted patients were CT-confirmed with GO in a median of approximately 6.5 months. The 13-signature model separated ophthalmopathy from stable hyperthyroidism with 87.88% sensitivity and around 81% specificity in cross-validation, and 80%/75% in the test set. Most expanded thyroid clonotypes with frequency above 0.001 were also detected in blood, suggesting blood repertoires may reflect the thyroid immune response.

This clonotype was seen at least ten times. It has no known antigen specificity. No base quality values were provided; no much bigger clone lies one nucleotide off. For repertoire sequencing, the TCR beta CDR3 regions were amplified from RNA transcripts. The first round was an RT-PCR using HTBI primers with the Qiagen OneStep RT-PCR kit, and this first round was followed by a second-round multiplex PCR, then size selection and purification. The libraries underwent paired-end sequencing with 100 bp reads on an Illumina HiSeq2000. The study's own analysis went as follows. SOAPnuke was used for read processing, and reads with adapters, uncalled bases, a mean Phred below 15, or no exact constant-primer or identifier match were discarded. COPE v1.2.5 was used to merge high-quality paired reads. Unique nucleotide sequences were defined as clonotypes and aligned to IMGT TRB V, D and J references using MiTCR v1.1. The analysis was limited to V-J combinations with a frequency above 0.0001, which together covered over 99% of the repertoires. For each V-J combination, a TCR clonal expansion and chaos score was defined as the ratio of F50 clonal expansion to chaos observed in the TCRdist matrix. Welch's t-statistics and random forest were used to reduce features to about 14 V-J combinations, which were fed into a naive Bayes classifier. The similarity between thyroid and blood repertoires was quantified using the Morisita-Horn index. The public reads were reprocessed in TCRdb via fastp at Q25 and MiXCR, keeping in-frame beta chains. A single entry per CDR3 protein holds the most common genes and DNA from its merged rows. These V and J calls are TCRdb output, not the study's own analysis. The sample contains approximately 540,000 distinct CDR3 sequences, under 45% of them found a single time. Roughly 4% of the sample comes from the top ten.

Hyperthyroidism patients were newly diagnosed, with disease duration under 2 months, and aged 18 to 65 years. Patients with other autoimmune diseases, uncontrolled infections, pregnancy or lactation were excluded. Diagnosis relied on clinical symptoms, serum thyroxine, TRAb, thyroid ultrasound and orbital computed tomography. Total RNA was extracted using Trizol reagent, and RNA quality was checked on an Agilent 2100 Bioanalyzer. V trim: 5 bases; J trim: 4 bases; unmatched bases: 9. CDR1 SEHNR and CDR2 FQNEAQ are derived from the germline V gene (reference sequence). The CDR3, from cysteine to phenylalanine, totals 16 residues. The sequence is cut down to CDR3 DNA, 48 bases in frame from base 1.

Sequencing was performed on peripheral blood or thyroid tissue (not recorded which). The receptor chain draws on TRBV7-9 and TRBJ1-4, with 8 bases matching TRBD1. This TCR was sampled from an adult man with Graves' hyperthyroidism. The base sequence is TGTGCCAGCAGCATACGACGACAGGGGAATAATGAAAAACTGTTTTTT. Protein translation: CASSIRRQGNNEKLFF.